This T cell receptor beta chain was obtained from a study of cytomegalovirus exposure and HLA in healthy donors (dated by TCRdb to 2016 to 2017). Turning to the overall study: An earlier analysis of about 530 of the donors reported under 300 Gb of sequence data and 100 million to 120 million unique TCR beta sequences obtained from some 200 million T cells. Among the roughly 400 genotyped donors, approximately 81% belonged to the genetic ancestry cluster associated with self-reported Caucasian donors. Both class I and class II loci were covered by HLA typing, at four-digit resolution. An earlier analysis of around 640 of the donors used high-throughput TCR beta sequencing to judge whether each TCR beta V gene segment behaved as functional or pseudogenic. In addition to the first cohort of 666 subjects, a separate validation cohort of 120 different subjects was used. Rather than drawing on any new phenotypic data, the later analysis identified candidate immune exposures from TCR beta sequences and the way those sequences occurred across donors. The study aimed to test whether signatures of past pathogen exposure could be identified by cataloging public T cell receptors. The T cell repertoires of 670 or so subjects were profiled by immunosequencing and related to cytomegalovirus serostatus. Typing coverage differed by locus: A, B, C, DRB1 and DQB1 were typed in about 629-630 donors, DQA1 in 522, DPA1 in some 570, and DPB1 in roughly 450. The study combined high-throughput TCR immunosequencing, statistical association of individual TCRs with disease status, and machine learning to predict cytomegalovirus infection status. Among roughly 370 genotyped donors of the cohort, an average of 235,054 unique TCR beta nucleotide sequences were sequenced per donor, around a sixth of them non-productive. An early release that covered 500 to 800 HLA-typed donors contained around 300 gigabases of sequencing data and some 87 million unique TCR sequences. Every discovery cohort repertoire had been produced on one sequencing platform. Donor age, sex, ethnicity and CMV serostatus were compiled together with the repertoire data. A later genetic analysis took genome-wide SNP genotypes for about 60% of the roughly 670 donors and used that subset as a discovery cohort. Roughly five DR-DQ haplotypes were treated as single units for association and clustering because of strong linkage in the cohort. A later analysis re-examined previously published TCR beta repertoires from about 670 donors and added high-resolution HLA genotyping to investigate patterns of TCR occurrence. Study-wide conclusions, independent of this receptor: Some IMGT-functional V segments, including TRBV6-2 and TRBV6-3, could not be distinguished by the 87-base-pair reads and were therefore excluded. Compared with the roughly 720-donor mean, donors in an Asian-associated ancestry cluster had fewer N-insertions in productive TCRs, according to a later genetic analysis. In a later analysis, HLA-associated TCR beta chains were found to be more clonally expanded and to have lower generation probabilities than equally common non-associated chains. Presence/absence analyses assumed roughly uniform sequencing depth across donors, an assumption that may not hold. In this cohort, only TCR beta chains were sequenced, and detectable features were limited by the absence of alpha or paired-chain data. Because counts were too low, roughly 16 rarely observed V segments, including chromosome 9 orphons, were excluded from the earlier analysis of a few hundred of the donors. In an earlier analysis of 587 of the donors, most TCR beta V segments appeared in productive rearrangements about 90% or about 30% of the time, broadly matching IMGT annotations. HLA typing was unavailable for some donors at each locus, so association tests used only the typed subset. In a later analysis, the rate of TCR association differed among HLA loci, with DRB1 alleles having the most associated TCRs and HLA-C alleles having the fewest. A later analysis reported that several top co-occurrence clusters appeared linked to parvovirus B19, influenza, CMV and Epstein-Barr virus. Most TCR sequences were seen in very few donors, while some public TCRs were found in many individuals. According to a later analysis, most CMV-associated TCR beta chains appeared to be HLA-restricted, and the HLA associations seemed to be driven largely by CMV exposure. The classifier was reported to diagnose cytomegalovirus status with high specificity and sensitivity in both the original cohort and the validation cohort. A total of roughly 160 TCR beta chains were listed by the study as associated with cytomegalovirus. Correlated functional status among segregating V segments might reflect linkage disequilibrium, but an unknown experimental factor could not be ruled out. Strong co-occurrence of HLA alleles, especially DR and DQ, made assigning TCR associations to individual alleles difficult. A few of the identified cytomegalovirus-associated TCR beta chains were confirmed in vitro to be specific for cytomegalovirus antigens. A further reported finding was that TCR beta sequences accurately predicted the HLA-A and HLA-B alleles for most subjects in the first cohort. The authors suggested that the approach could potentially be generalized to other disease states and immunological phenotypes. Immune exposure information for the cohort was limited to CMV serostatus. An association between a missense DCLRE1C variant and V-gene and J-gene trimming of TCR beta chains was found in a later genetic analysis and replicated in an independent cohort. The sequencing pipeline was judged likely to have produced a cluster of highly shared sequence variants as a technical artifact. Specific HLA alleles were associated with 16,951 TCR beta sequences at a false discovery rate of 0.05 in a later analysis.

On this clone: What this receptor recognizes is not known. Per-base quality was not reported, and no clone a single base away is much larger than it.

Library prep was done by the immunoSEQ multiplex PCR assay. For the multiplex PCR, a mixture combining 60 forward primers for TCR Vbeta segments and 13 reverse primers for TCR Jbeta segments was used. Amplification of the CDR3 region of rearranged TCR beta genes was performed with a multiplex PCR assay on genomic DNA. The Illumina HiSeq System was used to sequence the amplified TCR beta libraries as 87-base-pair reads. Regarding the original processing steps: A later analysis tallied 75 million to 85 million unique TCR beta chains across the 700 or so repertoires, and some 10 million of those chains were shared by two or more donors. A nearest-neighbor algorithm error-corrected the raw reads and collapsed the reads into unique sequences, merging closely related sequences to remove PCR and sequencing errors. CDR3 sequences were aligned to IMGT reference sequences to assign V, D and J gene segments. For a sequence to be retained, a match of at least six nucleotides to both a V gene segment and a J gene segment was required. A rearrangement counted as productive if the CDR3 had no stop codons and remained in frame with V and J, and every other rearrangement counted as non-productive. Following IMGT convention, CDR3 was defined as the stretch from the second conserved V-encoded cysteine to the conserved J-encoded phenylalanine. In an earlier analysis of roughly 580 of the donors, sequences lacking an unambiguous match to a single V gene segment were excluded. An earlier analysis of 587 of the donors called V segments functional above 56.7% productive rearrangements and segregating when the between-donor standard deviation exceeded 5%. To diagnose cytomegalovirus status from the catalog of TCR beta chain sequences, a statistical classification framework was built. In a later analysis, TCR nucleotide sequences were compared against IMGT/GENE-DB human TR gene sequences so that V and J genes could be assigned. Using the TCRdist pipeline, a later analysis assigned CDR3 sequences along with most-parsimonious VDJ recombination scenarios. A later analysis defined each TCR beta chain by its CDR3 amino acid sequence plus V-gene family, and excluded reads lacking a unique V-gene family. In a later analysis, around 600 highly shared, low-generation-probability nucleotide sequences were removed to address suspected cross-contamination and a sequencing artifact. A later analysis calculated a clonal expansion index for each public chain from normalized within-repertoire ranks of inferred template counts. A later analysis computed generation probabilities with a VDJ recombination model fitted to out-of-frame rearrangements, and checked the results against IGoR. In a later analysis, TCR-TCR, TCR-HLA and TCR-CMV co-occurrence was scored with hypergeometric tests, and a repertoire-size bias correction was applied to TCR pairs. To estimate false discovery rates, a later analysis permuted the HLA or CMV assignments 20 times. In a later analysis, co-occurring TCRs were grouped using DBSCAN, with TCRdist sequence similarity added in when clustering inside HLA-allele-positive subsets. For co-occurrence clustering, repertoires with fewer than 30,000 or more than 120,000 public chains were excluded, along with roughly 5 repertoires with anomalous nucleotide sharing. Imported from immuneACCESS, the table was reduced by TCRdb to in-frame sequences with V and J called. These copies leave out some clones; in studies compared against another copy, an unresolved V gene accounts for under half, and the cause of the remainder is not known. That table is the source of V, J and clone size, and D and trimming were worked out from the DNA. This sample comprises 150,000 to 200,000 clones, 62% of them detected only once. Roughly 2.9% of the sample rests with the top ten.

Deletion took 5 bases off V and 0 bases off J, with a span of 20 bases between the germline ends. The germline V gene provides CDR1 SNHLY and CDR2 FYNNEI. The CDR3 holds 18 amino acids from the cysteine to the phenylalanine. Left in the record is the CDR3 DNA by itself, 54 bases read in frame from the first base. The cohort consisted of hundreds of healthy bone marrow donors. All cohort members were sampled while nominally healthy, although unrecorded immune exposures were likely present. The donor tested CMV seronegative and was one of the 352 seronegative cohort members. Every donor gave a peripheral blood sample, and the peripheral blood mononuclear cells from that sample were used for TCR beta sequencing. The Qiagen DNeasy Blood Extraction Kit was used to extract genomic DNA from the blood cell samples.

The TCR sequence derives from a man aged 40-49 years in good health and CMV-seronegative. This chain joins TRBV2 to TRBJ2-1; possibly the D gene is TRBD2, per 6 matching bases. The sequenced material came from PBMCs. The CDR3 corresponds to CASSPSSGRLSSYNEQFF. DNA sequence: TGTGCCAGCAGTCCCTCCAGCGGGCGCCTTAGCTCCTACAATGAGCAGTTCTTC.